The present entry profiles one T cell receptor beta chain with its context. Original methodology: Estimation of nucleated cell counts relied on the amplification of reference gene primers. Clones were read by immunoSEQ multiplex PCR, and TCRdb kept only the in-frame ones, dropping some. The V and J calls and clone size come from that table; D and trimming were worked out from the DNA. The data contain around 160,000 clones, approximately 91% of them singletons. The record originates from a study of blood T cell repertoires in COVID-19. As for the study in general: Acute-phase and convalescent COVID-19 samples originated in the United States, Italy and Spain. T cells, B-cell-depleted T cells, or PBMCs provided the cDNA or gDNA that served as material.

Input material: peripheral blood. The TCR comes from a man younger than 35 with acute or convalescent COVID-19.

CDR3 loop: CAISNSENTEAFF. The DNA for the CDR3 is TGTGCCATCAGTAACAGTGAGAACACTGAAGCTTTCTTT. This chain joins TRBV10-3 and TRBJ1-1; no clear D gene. Germline V lookup: CDR1 ENHRY, CDR2 SYGVKD. The CDR3 runs to 13 residues. Trimming pared 5 bases from V and 1 base from J, leaving 8 bases between.